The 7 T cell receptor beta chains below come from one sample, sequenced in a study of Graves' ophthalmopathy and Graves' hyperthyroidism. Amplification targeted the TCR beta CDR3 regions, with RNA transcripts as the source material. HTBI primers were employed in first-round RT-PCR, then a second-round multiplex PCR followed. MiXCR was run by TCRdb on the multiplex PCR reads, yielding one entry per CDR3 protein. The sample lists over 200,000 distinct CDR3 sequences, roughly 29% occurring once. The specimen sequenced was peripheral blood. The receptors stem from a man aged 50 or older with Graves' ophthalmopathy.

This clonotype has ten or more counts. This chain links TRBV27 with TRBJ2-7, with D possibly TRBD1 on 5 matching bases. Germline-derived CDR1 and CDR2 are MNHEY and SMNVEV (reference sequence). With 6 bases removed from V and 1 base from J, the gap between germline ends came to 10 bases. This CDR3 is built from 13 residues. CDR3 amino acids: CASRVDRSYEQYF. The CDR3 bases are TGTGCCAGCAGAGTCGACAGATCCTACGAGCAGTACTTC.

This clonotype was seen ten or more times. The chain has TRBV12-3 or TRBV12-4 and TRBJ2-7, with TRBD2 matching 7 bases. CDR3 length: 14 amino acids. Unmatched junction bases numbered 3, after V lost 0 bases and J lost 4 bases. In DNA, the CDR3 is TGTGCCAGCAGTTTAGCGGCGGGAGAATACGAGCAGTACTTC. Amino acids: CASSLAAGEYEQYF.

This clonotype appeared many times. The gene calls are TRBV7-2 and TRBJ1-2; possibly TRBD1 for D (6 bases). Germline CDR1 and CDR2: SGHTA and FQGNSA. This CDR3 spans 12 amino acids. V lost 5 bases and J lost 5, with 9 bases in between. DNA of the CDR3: TGTGCCAGCAGCGGTGGACAGTATGGCTACACCTTC. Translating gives CASSGGQYGYTF.

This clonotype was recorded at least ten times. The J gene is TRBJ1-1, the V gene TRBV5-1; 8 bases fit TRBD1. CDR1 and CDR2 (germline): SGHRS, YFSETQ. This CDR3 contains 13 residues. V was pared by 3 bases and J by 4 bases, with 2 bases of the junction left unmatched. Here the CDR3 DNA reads TGCGCCAGCAGCTGGACAGGGCCCACTGAAGCTTTCTTT. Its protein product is CASSWTGPTEAFF.

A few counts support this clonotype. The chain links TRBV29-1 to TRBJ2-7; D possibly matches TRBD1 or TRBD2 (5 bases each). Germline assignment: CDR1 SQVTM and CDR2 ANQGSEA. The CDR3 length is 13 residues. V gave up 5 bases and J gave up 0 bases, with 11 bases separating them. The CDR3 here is CSVITGTSYEQYF. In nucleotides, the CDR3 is TGCAGCGTTATCACCGGGACCTCCTACGAGCAGTACTTC.

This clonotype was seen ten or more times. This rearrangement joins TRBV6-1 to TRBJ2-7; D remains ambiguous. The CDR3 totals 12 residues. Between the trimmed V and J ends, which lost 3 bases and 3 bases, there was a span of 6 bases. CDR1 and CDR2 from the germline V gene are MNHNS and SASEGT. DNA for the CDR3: TGTGCCAGCAGTGAGGGCTACTACGAGCAGTACTTC. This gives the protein CASSEGYYEQYF.

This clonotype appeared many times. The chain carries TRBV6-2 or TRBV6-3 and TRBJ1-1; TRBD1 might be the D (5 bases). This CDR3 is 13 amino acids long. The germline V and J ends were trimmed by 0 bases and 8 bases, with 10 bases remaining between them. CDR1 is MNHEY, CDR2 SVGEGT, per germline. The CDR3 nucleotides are TGTGCCAGCAGTTACTCGGTGGGGCAGGAAGCTTTCTTT. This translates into CASSYSVGQEAFF.